The 11 T cell receptor beta chains listed next were all sequenced from one sample in a study of blood T cell repertoires in COVID-19. Libraries were prepared by immunoSEQ multiplex PCR; TCRdb keeps only in-frame clonotypes and omits some of them. The table shows about 270,000 clones, with roughly 93% occurring only once. The specimen was PBMCs or T cells enriched from blood (not recorded which). These receptors were obtained from a woman in her thirties or forties with acute COVID-19.

The chain employs TRBV11-2 and TRBJ2-3; a weak D match, TRBD1 (6 bases). The CDR3 is 14 residues long. Trimming cost V 5 bases and J 1 base, with 10 bases left between them. Germline lookup yields CDR1 SGHAT and CDR2 FQNNGV. CDR3 nucleotide sequence: TGTGCCAGCAGCCAAAACAGGGGCACAGATACGCAGTATTTT. As protein: CASSQNRGTDTQYF. Complete variable domain (other parts from reference TRBV11-2 and TRBJ2-3): EAGVAQSPRYKIIEKRQSVAFWCNPISGHATLYWYQQILGQGPKLLIQFQNNGVVDDSQLPKDRFSAERLKGVDSTLKIQPAKLEDSAVYLCASSQNRGTDTQYFGPGTRLTVL.

The sample holds one count of this clone. The chain combines TRBV7-6 with TRBJ2-7; tentatively, D is TRBD1 (6 bases). The V end lost 1 base, the J end lost 6 bases, and 22 bases lay between the germline ends. Per germline, CDR1 SGHVS and CDR2 FNYEAQ. The CDR3 contains 17 residues. The CDR3 here is CASSLGPRTALTGEQYF. For the CDR3, the DNA is TGTGCCAGCAGCTTAGGCCCGCGGACAGCTTTAACTGGCGAGCAGTACTTC.

V and J are TRBV27 and TRBJ2-5, with 7 bases that match TRBD1. Germline CDR1 MNHEY, CDR2 SMNVEV (reference sequence). The CDR3 is 16 residues long. J lost 1 base, V lost 3 bases, and 8 bases had no gene match. The CDR3 protein is CASSFGRGWPQETQYF. The CDR3, as DNA: TGTGCCAGCAGTTTTGGCAGGGGGTGGCCCCAAGAGACCCAGTACTTC.

The chain has TRBV6-5 and TRBJ1-1, with D possibly matching TRBD1 (5 bases). V lost 5 bases and J lost 0, with 13 bases in between. Germline V gene sequence: CDR1 MNHEY, CDR2 SVGAGI. This CDR3 is 15 amino acids long. Here the CDR3 reads CASSRGGPLNTEAFF. In DNA form, the CDR3 reads TGTGCCAGCAGTAGGGGAGGGCCATTGAACACTGAAGCTTTCTTT.

This chain uses TRBV4-1 with TRBJ2-2; 7 nucleotides agree with TRBD1. Germline V gene sequence: CDR1 MGHRA, CDR2 YSYEKL. The CDR3 has 13 amino acids. V shed 4 bases and J 7 bases; nucleotides not matched to a gene: 3. The CDR3 DNA follows: TGCGCCAGCAGCCCCACAGGGGTCGGGGAGCTGTTTTTT. Its protein is CASSPTGVGELFF.

The chain recombines TRBV7-9 with TRBJ2-1; 9 nucleotides agree with TRBD1. Germline lookup yields CDR1 SEHNR and CDR2 FQNEAQ (reference sequence). The J segment lost 1 base and the V segment lost 2 bases, leaving 6 bases of the junction unmatched. The CDR3 sequence is 17 residues long. The DNA for the CDR3 is TGTGCCAGCAGCTTATCACAGGGGGCGTCGTCCTACAATGAGCAGTTCTTC. Amino acid sequence: CASSLSQGASSYNEQFF.

This rearrangement joins TRBV5-1 to TRBJ1-2; D might be TRBD1 (6 bases). Germline CDR1 is SGHRS and CDR2 is YFSETQ. Trimming cost V 4 bases and J 4 bases, with 20 bases left between them. The CDR3 runs to 16 residues. CDR3 protein: CASSGRQGQTLYGYTF. In DNA form, the CDR3 reads TGCGCCAGCAGCGGAAGACAAGGACAGACGCTCTATGGCTACACCTTC.

The CDR3 loop is CASSQDPGLAGGSTDTQYF. The CDR3 region has the DNA TGCGCCAGCAGCCAAGATCCAGGCCTAGCGGGAGGATCCACAGATACGCAGTATTTT. This rearrangement joins TRBV4-3 to TRBJ2-3; 11 bases line up with TRBD2. Germline CDR1 and CDR2: LGHNA and YSLEER. The CDR3 has 19 amino acids. After removal of 0 bases from V and 2 bases from J, the junction contained 10 bases not matched to a gene.

CDR3 sequence reads: CASSVTGVSGTQYF. For the CDR3, the DNA is TGTGCCAGCAGTGTGACAGGGGTATCTGGGACCCAGTACTTC. The rearrangement uses TRBV25-1 and TRBJ2-5; TRBD1 matches at 8 bases. The CDR3 has 14 amino acids. Germline V CDR1 and CDR2: MGHDK, SYGVNS. Trimming removed 4 bases from V and 7 bases from J; junction bases left unmatched: 8.

This chain joins TRBV12-3 or TRBV12-4 and TRBJ2-4; a weak D match, TRBD2 (5 bases). Deletions cut 6 bases from V and 8 bases from J, with 8 bases between. The CDR3 is made up of 11 amino acids. CDR3 sequence: CASRSGDIQYF. CDR3 nucleotide sequence: TGTGCCAGCAGATCCGGGGACATTCAGTACTTC.

This rearrangement joins TRBV2 to TRBJ1-6; 10 bases line up with TRBD1. The germline gives CDR1 SNHLY, CDR2 FYNNEI. V lost 6 bases and J lost 0; bases outside the gene matches: 5. The CDR3 sequence is 17 residues long. The CDR3 DNA follows: TGTGCCAGCAGAGACAGGGGGCCGAGCTCCTATAATTCACCCCTCCACTTT. Translated, it gives CASRDRGPSSYNSPLHF.